The entry below gives a single T cell receptor beta chain sequence along with its context. This clonotype appeared many times. Its antigen target is currently unknown. No much larger clone is present one base from it, and per-base qualities are unavailable. The library was made by RACE. The data were produced on a NextSeq 500. Library preparation attached unique molecular identifiers to individual cDNA molecules for quantitative, reproducible TCR counting. Each blood RNA sample was used to sequence both TCR alpha and TCR beta chains. Under the source paper's analysis protocol: A median of roughly 100,000 TCRs per sample was observed, with a range of about 23,224 to 700,000. The Decombinator software suite was used to annotate V, J and CDR3 in the TCR reads. For the PS versus PT1 abundance plots, all samples were subsampled to the same number of TCRs (28,000). Expanded TCRs were defined as absent before sensitization and observed at least eight times at the 2-week time point. TCRdb's own reprocessing of the public reads used fastp at Q25 and MiXCR and kept productive beta chains. One record per CDR3 amino acid sequence lists the most common genes and DNA. In this record, the V and J calls reflect TCRdb's handling and not the investigators' own analysis. The sample table lists roughly 380,000 distinct CDR3 sequences, roughly 5% of them with a count of one. The ten most abundant clones make up roughly 2.6% of the sample.

The time point label on this specimen signifies: pre-sensitization, week 0. Reading the label with the study, this specimen's treatment or condition is: therapeutic diphenylcyclopropenone sensitization with weekly scalp DPC. Blood at each patch-test visit was drawn before the patch test was applied. Patients were eligible if aged 18 to 70, diagnosed with alopecia and judged suitable for DPC therapy, and pregnant patients were excluded. Total RNA was extracted from unfractionated whole blood that had been collected in Tempus Blood RNA tubes. The CDR3 runs 12 residues from the cysteine to the phenylalanine. The DNA shown is the 36-base CDR3, in frame from base 1. V is shortened by 5 bases, J by 6 bases, and the region joining them spans 14 bases. CDR1 and CDR2 (GTSNPN, SVGIG) derive from the germline V gene (reference sequence). The data were taken from a study of human T cells and chemical hapten exposure (dated by TCRdb to the early 2020s). Looking at the study overall: For sensitization, 2% DPC in acetone was applied to a roughly 2 cm by roughly 2 cm area of upper inner arm skin. About 30 alopecia patients provided blood for TCR sequencing at one to four time points (pre-sensitization, 2, 6 and 24 weeks). Throughout the approximately 26-week study period, patients were also given weekly therapeutic DPC doses on the scalp. The mostly female patient cohort included alopecia areata with under or over 50% scalp involvement, alopecia totalis and alopecia universalis. Patch testing was done on the upper back using Finn chambers containing 0.01% DPC, and results were scored after 6 days according to International Contact Dermatitis Research Group standards. Blood samples were taken from patients before sensitization (week 0) and at 2, 6 and about 24 weeks after DPC sensitization. Libraries were pooled for sequencing, and variation in per-sample TCR yields was attributed mainly to small differences in library volumes within the pool. Peripheral blood TCR repertoire changes were tracked in vivo in alopecia patients during primary and secondary sensitization to the hapten diphenylcyclopropenone (DPC).

Overall study outcomes, separate from this receptor: Patch test score was positively correlated with the number of PT1 expanded TCRs, with significance at thresholds 8, 16 and 32 but not at 4. The number of TCRs above 1 in 1000 frequency did not change with DPC sensitization; there was no evidence of global repertoire structure alterations. Compared with pre-sensitization or healthy control sets, expanded TCRs formed significantly more large CDR3 similarity clusters, which is consistent with antigen-driven responses. Because every patient had alopecia, a presumed autoimmune disease, the patients' immune response might differ from that of healthy individuals. After repeated subsampling, the strength of the expansion versus patch-test correlation and the threshold at which it became significant changed.

This TCR was recovered from a woman aged 45-60 years with alopecia areata. Some clones in this sample may be carry-over from other donors' samples. Material: whole blood, obtained in connection with sensitization to the hapten diphenylcyclopropenone (DPC). The chain employs TRBV30 and TRBJ2-7; TRBD2 could be the D gene, as 6 bases match. The nucleotides are TGTGCCTGGGGTCGGACTATACGCGAGCAGTACTTC. Its amino acids are CAWGRTIREQYF.